The 5 T cell receptor beta chains given below trace back to one sample, sequenced in a study of blood T cell repertoires in COVID-19. Only in-frame clones appear in the TCRdb table, and some are missing; sequencing was by immunoSEQ multiplex PCR. The sample lists some 220,000 clones, roughly four fifths occurring once. The specimen sequenced was peripheral blood. The source is a woman aged 55-69 years with acute or convalescent COVID-19.

This clone was found a few times. This chain joins TRBV10-3 and TRBJ1-1, with 9 bases matching TRBD1. The germline V gene has CDR1 ENHRY and CDR2 SYGVKD. The V segment lost 10 bases and the J segment 2 bases; nucleotides outside the gene matches: 5. The CDR3 is 13 amino acids. CDR3 region: CATVGQGNTEAFF. The CDR3 DNA follows: TGTGCCACGGTGGGACAGGGAAACACTGAAGCTTTCTTT.

This clone was seen just once. This chain's CDR3 is CASSPLGHEQYF. CDR3 nucleotide sequence: TGTGCCAGCAGTCCCCTAGGCCACGAGCAGTACTTC. The V and J genes are TRBV2 and TRBJ2-7; D unresolved. This CDR3 spans 12 amino acids. The V gene's germline CDR1 is SNHLY and CDR2 FYNNEI. The germline V and J ends were trimmed by 5 bases and 5 bases, with 10 bases remaining between them.

The gene calls are TRBV27 and TRBJ1-5; TRBD1 aligns across 8 bases. The junction had 8 bases not matched to a gene; V was cut back by 4 bases and J by 6 bases. Per germline, CDR1 MNHEY and CDR2 SMNVEV (reference sequence). The CDR3 loop spans 15 amino acids. The CDR3 region is CASSSIAGGIQPQHF. The CDR3 DNA reads as TGTGCCAGCAGTTCTATTGCAGGGGGCATTCAGCCCCAGCATTTT.

V and J are TRBV6-6 and TRBJ1-1; D remains unclear. Germline V gene data show CDR1 as MNHNY and CDR2 as SVGAGI (reference sequence). V gave up 2 bases and J gave up 0 bases, with 4 bases separating them. This CDR3 has 13 amino acids. The CDR3 sequence: CASSYNMNTEAFF. DNA for the CDR3: TGTGCCAGCAGTTACAATATGAACACTGAAGCTTTCTTT.

This clone turned up a few times. The chain recombines TRBV28 with TRBJ1-2, with D possibly matching TRBD1 (5 bases). Trimming stripped 9 bases from V and 4 bases from J, with 12 bases between. CDR3 length: 12 amino acids. Germline V lookup: CDR1 MDHEN, CDR2 SYDVKM. CDR3 sequence reads: CASSKTVYGYTF. The CDR3 region has the DNA TGTGCCAGTTCAAAGACAGTCTATGGCTACACCTTC.